In its sample, the clone carrying this T cell receptor (beta chain) was seen a few times. What it binds is unknown. A Clinical Activity Score of at least 3, a NOSPECS grade of at least 4 and a duration under 3 months were recorded in the ophthalmopathy patients. Clinicians diagnosed patients from clinical symptoms, serum thyroxine and TRAb, thyroid ultrasound and orbital computed tomography. Authors of the study amplified TCR beta CDR3 regions from RNA transcripts. The HTBI primer set served for first-round RT-PCR of the TCR CDR3. TCRdb re-called the multiplex PCR reads with MiXCR, one entry per CDR3 protein. This sample has fewer than 700,000 distinct CDR3 sequences, with 17% found just once. This entry belongs to a study of T cells in Graves' hyperthyroidism and ophthalmopathy. The wider study: Peripheral blood draws took place at initial diagnosis, ahead of any treatment.

Study-wide findings and caveats: Also found in blood were most expanded thyroid clonotypes above 0.001.

There are 15 residues in the CDR3. V gave up 2 bases and J gave up 8 bases, with 15 bases separating them. The germline gives CDR1 MGHRA, CDR2 YSYEKL. This sequence was found in a woman younger than 35 with Graves' ophthalmopathy. Sequenced sample: blood. The genes are TRBV4-1 and TRBJ1-4; possible D gene TRBD1, 6 bases. DNA for the CDR3: TGCGCCAGCAGCCAACCTGACAGGCAGGCAGAAAAACTGTTTTTT. It codes for CASSQPDRQAEKLFF.